A selection of T cell receptor beta chains follows, all from one sample in a study of T cell responses to AZD1222 COVID-19 vaccine. The method was immunoSEQ multiplex PCR; TCRdb's version includes in-frame clones alone and lacks a portion of them. The sample shows more than 95,000 clones, about 82% of them seen only once. This specimen consisted of peripheral blood, obtained 28 days after the second AZD1222 dose. These receptors were collected from an adult who received the AZD1222 COVID-19 vaccine. CDR3s include the opening cysteine and the closing phenylalanine or tryptophan. A D gene is named only where the DNA matches it firmly. Clone size is not always given. Where it is, it says once, few, many or a class for expanded clones.

J gene | clone size | V gene | D gene | CDR3 protein | CDR3 DNA
TRBJ2-3 | NA | TRBV9 | NA | CASSVEGRGTDTQYF | TGTGCCAGCAGCGTAGAGGGACGGGGCACAGATACGCAGTATTTT
TRBJ1-2 | NA | TRBV19 | NA | CASSIDQGRRYGYTF | TGTGCCAGTAGTATAGATCAAGGACGGAGATATGGCTACACCTTC
TRBJ2-1 | NA | TRBV6-1 | NA | CASREEDNEQFF | TGTGCCAGCAGGGAAGAGGACAATGAGCAGTTCTTC
TRBJ1-3 | NA | TRBV7-6 | NA | CASSLGQVSGNTIYF | TGTGCCAGCAGCTTAGGACAGGTCTCTGGAAACACCATATATTTT
TRBJ1-1 | NA | TRBV7-2 | NA | CASSSMTETEAFF | TGTGCCAGCAGCTCCATGACAGAGACTGAAGCTTTCTTT
TRBJ2-5 | NA | TRBV12-3/TRBV12-4 | NA | CASSGHGEETQYF | TGTGCCAGCAGTGGACATGGGGAAGAGACCCAGTACTTC
TRBJ2-5 | NA | TRBV15 | NA | CATSRGYDQETQYF | TGTGCCACCAGCAGAGGGTACGACCAAGAGACCCAGTACTTC
TRBJ1-5 | NA | TRBV28 | NA | CASSLLLGGRGNQPQHF | TGTGCCAGCAGTTTACTCCTGGGGGGCCGAGGCAATCAGCCCCAGCATTTT
TRBJ2-7 | few | TRBV7-2 | TRBD2 | CASSLVAGGNEQYF | TGTGCCAGCAGCTTAGTGGCGGGAGGCAACGAGCAGTACTTC
TRBJ1-1 | NA | TRBV11-2 | NA | CASSLANTEAFF | TGTGCCAGCAGCCTAGCCAACACTGAAGCTTTCTTT
TRBJ1-4 | NA | TRBV19 | NA | CASSPTDEKLFF | TGTGCCAGTAGTCCGACGGATGAAAAACTGTTTTTT
TRBJ2-5 | NA | TRBV11-2 | NA | CASSLSTTQETQYF | TGTGCCAGCAGCTTATCGACAACTCAAGAGACCCAGTACTTC
TRBJ2-7 | NA | TRBV5-4 | TRBD1 | CASSSRGTGSYEQYF | TGTGCCAGCAGCTCCCGGGGGACAGGGAGTTACGAGCAGTACTTC
TRBJ2-2 | NA | TRBV3-1/TRBV3-2 | TRBD2 | CASSQGLGLNGELFF | TGTGCCAGCAGCCAGGGACTAGGGCTCAACGGGGAGCTGTTTTTT
TRBJ1-2 | NA | TRBV4-3 | NA | CASSHSSSYGYTF | TGCGCCAGCAGTCACTCTTCAAGCTATGGCTACACCTTC
TRBJ2-2 | NA | TRBV27 | NA | CASSYPSGELFF | TGTGCCAGCAGTTACCCCTCCGGGGAGCTGTTTTTT
TRBJ1-1 | NA | TRBV29-1 | NA | CSVRKRVEAFF | TGCAGCGTCAGAAAACGGGTTGAAGCTTTCTTT
TRBJ1-5 | NA | TRBV29-1 | TRBD1 | CSVEGDRVFNQPQHF | TGCAGCGTTGAAGGGGACAGGGTTTTCAATCAGCCCCAGCATTTT
TRBJ1-5 | NA | TRBV4-3 | TRBD1 | CASSQGTGPNQPQHF | TGCGCCAGCAGCCAAGGGACAGGGCCCAATCAGCCCCAGCATTTT
TRBJ1-3 | once | TRBV5-5 | NA | CASSDYRLRDSGNTIYF | TGTGCCAGCAGCGACTACAGGTTGAGGGACTCTGGAAACACCATATATTTT
TRBJ2-1 | NA | TRBV10-3 | NA | CAISERTGGGEQFF | TGTGCCATCAGTGAGAGAACAGGTGGGGGTGAGCAGTTCTTC